A single sample gave rise to the 6 T cell receptor beta chains below, sequenced in a study of T cells of healthy individuals. TCRdb re-derived calls from the 5' RACE reads in MiXCR, one entry per CDR3 protein. The sample comprises under 70,000 distinct CDR3 sequences, roughly 15% of which are singletons, and about 16% rests with the top ten. These receptors originate from a human donor in good health.

This clonotype was detected ten times or more. The chain employs TRBV5-1 and TRBJ2-1, with D perhaps TRBD2 (5 bases). Trimming pared 0 bases from V and 9 bases from J, leaving 16 bases between. The CDR3 runs to 15 residues. Looked up from germline, CDR1 is SGHRS and CDR2 is YFSETQ. Here the CDR3 DNA reads TGCGCCAGCAGCTTGGGGGTGGCGGGCCCCGGTGAGCAGTTCTTC. This gives the protein CASSLGVAGPGEQFF.

This clonotype was detected many times. This chain links TRBV6-5 with TRBJ1-2, with TRBD1 matching 7 bases. The CDR3 length is 14 residues. The J segment lost 2 bases and the V segment lost 5 bases, leaving 5 bases of the junction unmatched. Germline CDR1 reads MNHEY; CDR2 reads SVGAGI. The CDR3 sequence is CASSKLQGNYGYTF. The DNA of the CDR3 is TGTGCCAGCAGTAAGCTACAGGGGAACTATGGCTACACCTTC.

Only a few counts were recorded for this clonotype. The J gene is TRBJ1-6, the V gene TRBV6-6; D is ambiguous. Trimming stripped 6 bases from V and 2 bases from J, with 11 bases between. There are 15 residues in the CDR3. Germline loops: CDR1 MNHNY, CDR2 SVGAGI (reference sequence). The CDR3 region is CASREELAYNSPLHF. In nucleotides, the CDR3 is TGTGCCAGCAGGGAGGAGTTGGCCTATAATTCACCCCTCCACTTT.

This clonotype was seen only a few times. The chain is built from TRBV28 and TRBJ1-4; unclear D gene. CDR1 and CDR2 from the germline V gene are MDHEN and SYDVKM. Trimming left V 5 bases short and J 3 bases short, with 19 bases between. This CDR3 region has 17 residues. The CDR3 nucleotides read TGTGCCAGCAGTATCTACTATCGAGCGGAGGCTAATGAAAAACTGTTTTTT. This translates into CASSIYYRAEANEKLFF.

The chain combines TRBV6-2 or TRBV6-3 with TRBJ2-1; TRBD1 matches 8 bases. The V and J ends lost 0 bases and 5 bases, in that order; junction bases with no gene match: 15. CDR1 and CDR2 from the germline V gene are MNHEY and SVGEGT. CDR3 length: 19 amino acids. The CDR3 DNA reads TGTGCCAGCAGTTACTCTGATTTGATGGACAGGGAATCCGACAATGAGCAGTTCTTC. This codes for CASSYSDLMDRESDNEQFF.

CDR3: CASSSQGAVATNEKLFF. The CDR3 DNA sequence: TGTGCCAGCAGCTCACAGGGGGCTGTTGCAACTAATGAAAAACTGTTTTTT. This chain links TRBV7-2 with TRBJ1-4; 9 bases align to TRBD1. The trim removed 4 bases at V and 0 bases at J, leaving 6 bases unmatched. The germline CDR1 and CDR2 sequences are SGHTA and FQGNSA. The CDR3 is 17 residues long.